Only a few counts were recorded for the clone carrying this T cell receptor (beta chain). The antigen remains unidentified. This sample is part of a study of CD8+CD57+ T cells in acquired aplastic anemia. For the study at large: Each DNA sample taken from sorted CD4+ and CD8+ cells came to about 3 ug on average.

Using genomic DNA as the template, TCR beta VDJ and CDR3 profiling was carried out. TCRdb fed the reads into MiXCR, producing one record per CDR3 protein. The sample yields 150,000 to 200,000 distinct CDR3 sequences, under 55% seen once. CDR3 length equals 17 residues. Unmatched junction bases numbered 16, after V lost 6 bases and J lost 4 bases. The V gene's germline CDR1 is KGHSH and CDR2 LQKENI. General observations from the study: CD8+ Simpson's diversity showed no significant patient-control difference.

CD8+CD57+ cell expansion had been shown by flow cytometry in patients chosen for sequencing. The patients all had a severe acquired aplastic anemia diagnosis. The genes are TRBV18 and TRBJ2-7, with TRBD2 identical over 9 bases. The sequencing sample was made of sorted CD4+, CD8+, or CD8+CD57+ T cells (not recorded which) from PBMCs. The sequence was collected from a human donor with aplastic anemia. As DNA, the CDR3 is TGTGCCAGCTCCCCTCTCGGCGCGGGGGGGGGACTGTACGAGCAGTACTTC. Translation gives CASSPLGAGGGLYEQYF.